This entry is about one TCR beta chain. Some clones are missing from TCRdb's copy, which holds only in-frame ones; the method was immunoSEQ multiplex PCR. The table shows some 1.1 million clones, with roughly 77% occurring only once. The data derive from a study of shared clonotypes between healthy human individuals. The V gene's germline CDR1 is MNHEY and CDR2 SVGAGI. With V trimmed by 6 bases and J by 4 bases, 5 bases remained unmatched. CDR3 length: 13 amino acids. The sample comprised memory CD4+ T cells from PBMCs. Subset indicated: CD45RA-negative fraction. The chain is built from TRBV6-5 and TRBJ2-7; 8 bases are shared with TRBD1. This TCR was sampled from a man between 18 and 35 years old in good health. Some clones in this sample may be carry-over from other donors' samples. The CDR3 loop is CASRRTGRYEQYF. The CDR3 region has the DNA TGTGCCAGCAGGAGGACAGGGAGATACGAGCAGTACTTC.